Listed below are T cell receptor beta chains from one sample, sequenced in a study of T cells in Graves' hyperthyroidism and ophthalmopathy. A single record per CDR3 protein comes from TCRdb applying MiXCR to the multiplex PCR reads. This sample carries around 450,000 distinct CDR3 sequences, about a sixth of them seen once, and the ten largest clones take 7.5% to 9%. Sequencing was done on a sample of blood. The receptors were gathered from a young woman with Graves' hyperthyroidism. CDR3s include the opening cysteine and the closing phenylalanine or tryptophan. The D gene is left open where the match is weak. Not all rows give a size; the values are once, few, many and, for expanded clones, a class.

v_gene: TRBV20-1; d_gene: .; j_gene: TRBJ2-5; len: 14; abundance: many; CDR3aa: CSARNPGVGGTQYF; CDR3nt: TGCAGTGCTAGAAATCCCGGGGTGGGGGGGACCCAGTACTTC
v_gene: TRBV9; d_gene: TRBD1; j_gene: TRBJ2-4; len: 15; abundance: .; CDR3aa: CASSVGEGQGNIQYF; CDR3nt: TGTGCCAGCAGCGTAGGGGAGGGACAGGGGAACATTCAGTACTTC
v_gene: TRBV10-3; d_gene: TRBD1; j_gene: TRBJ1-5; len: 16; abundance: many; CDR3aa: CATTARGLSSNQPQHF; CDR3nt: TGTGCCACTACGGCCAGGGGGCTGAGTAGCAATCAGCCCCAGCATTTT
v_gene: TRBV7-9; d_gene: TRBD2; j_gene: TRBJ2-3; len: 16; abundance: .; CDR3aa: CASSQGPAGERDTQYF; CDR3nt: TGTGCCAGCAGCCAGGGTCCGGCGGGAGAGAGAGATACGCAGTATTTT
v_gene: TRBV7-2; d_gene: TRBD2; j_gene: TRBJ2-5; len: 15; abundance: .; CDR3aa: CASSLETSGQETQHF; CDR3nt: TGTGCCAGCAGCTTAGAGACTAGCGGGCAAGAGACCCAGCACTTC
v_gene: TRBV7-2; d_gene: .; j_gene: TRBJ1-2; len: 14; abundance: many; CDR3aa: CASSLFRSEWGYTF; CDR3nt: TGTGCCAGCAGCTTATTTCGGTCCGAATGGGGCTACACCTTC
v_gene: TRBV7-9; d_gene: TRBD2; j_gene: TRBJ2-1; len: 15; abundance: many; CDR3aa: CASSLKLAVYNEQFF; CDR3nt: TGTGCCAGCAGCTTAAAACTAGCGGTATACAATGAGCAGTTCTTC
v_gene: TRBV19; d_gene: .; j_gene: TRBJ1-5; len: 16; abundance: many; CDR3aa: CASTKTGTVSNQPQHF; CDR3nt: TGTGCCAGTACCAAAACCGGGACGGTGAGCAATCAGCCCCAGCATTTT
v_gene: TRBV19; d_gene: TRBD1; j_gene: TRBJ1-2; len: 15; abundance: many; CDR3aa: CASTQTDRVGYGYTF; CDR3nt: TGTGCCAGTACTCAAACCGACAGGGTCGGCTATGGCTACACCTTC
v_gene: TRBV7-9; d_gene: .; j_gene: TRBJ1-6; len: 12; abundance: many; CDR3aa: CASSSGRSPLHF; CDR3nt: TGTGCCAGCAGTTCGGGCCGGTCACCCCTCCACTTT
v_gene: TRBV5-4; d_gene: .; j_gene: TRBJ2-2; len: 14; abundance: few; CDR3aa: CASSLHSVTGELFF; CDR3nt: TGTGCCAGCAGCCTACATTCGGTCACCGGGGAGCTGTTTTTT
v_gene: TRBV6-1; d_gene: TRBD1; j_gene: TRBJ2-7; len: 14; abundance: many; CDR3aa: CASSTGVFSNEQYF; CDR3nt: TGTGCCAGCAGTACAGGGGTATTTAGTAATGAGCAGTACTTC
v_gene: TRBV6-5; d_gene: .; j_gene: TRBJ1-2; len: 13; abundance: few; CDR3aa: CASSYLQGNGYTF; CDR3nt: TGTGCCAGCAGTTACCTACAGGGCAATGGCTACACCTTC
v_gene: TRBV24-1; d_gene: .; j_gene: TRBJ2-5; len: 16; abundance: .; CDR3aa: CATSGTPGLQQETQYF; CDR3nt: TGTGCCACCAGTGGCACACCGGGACTCCAACAAGAGACCCAGTACTTC
v_gene: TRBV29-1; d_gene: .; j_gene: TRBJ1-4; len: 13; abundance: many; CDR3aa: CSALGVGNEKLFF; CDR3nt: TGCAGCGCCCTCGGGGTCGGGAATGAAAAACTGTTTTTT
v_gene: TRBV28; d_gene: .; j_gene: TRBJ1-2; len: 16; abundance: .; CDR3aa: CASSLVRTYANYGYTF; CDR3nt: TGTGCCAGCAGTTTAGTTAGGACTTACGCTAACTATGGCTACACCTTC
v_gene: TRBV20-1; d_gene: .; j_gene: TRBJ1-3; len: 14; abundance: few; CDR3aa: CSARIGTPGNTIYF; CDR3nt: TGCAGTGCTAGGATTGGGACCCCGGGAAACACCATATATTTT